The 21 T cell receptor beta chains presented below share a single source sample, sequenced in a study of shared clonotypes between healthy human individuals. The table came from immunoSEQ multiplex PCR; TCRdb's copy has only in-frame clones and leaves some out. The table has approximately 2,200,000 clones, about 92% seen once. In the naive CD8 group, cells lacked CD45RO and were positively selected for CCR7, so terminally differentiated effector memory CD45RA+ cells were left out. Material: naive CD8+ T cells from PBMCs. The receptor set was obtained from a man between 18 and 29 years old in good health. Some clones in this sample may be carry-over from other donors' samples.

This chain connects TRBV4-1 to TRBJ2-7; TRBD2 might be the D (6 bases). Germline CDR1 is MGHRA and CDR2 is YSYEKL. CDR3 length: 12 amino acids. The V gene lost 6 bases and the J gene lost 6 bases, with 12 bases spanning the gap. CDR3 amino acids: CASRGTGVEQYF. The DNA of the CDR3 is TGCGCCAGCAGAGGGACTGGTGTCGAGCAGTACTTC.

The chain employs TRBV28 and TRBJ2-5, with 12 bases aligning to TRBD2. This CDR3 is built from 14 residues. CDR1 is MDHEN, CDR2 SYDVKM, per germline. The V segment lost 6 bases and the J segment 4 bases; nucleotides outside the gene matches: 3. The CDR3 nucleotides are TGTGCCAGCAGCCCGGGACTAGCGGGAGAGACCCAGTACTTC. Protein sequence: CASSPGLAGETQYF.

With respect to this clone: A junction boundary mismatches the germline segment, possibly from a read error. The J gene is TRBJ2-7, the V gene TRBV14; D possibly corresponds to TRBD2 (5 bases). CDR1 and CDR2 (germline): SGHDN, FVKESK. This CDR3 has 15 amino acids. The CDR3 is CASSQDFPEVLEKYF. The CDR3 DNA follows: TGTGCCAGCAGCCAAGATTTCCCGGAGGTTCTCGAGAAGTACTTC.

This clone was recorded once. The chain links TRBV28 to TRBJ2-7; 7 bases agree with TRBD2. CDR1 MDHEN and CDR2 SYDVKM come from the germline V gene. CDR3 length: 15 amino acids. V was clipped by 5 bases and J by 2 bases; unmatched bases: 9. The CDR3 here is CASSHSGYPTYEQYF. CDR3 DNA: TGTGCCAGCAGTCATAGCGGGTATCCTACCTACGAGCAGTACTTC.

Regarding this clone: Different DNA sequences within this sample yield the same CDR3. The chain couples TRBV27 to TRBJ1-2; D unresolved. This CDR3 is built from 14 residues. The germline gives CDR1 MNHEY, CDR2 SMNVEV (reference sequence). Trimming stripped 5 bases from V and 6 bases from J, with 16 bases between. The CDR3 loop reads CASSPLGGGNGYTF. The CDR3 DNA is TGTGCCAGCAGTCCGCTGGGTGGAGGGAATGGCTACACCTTC.

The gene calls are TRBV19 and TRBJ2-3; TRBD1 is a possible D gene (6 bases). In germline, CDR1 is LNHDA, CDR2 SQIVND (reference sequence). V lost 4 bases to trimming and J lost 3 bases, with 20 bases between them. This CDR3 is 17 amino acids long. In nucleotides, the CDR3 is TGTGCCAGTAGTAAGCCACAGGGAATTTTAGGAACAGATACGCAGTATTTT. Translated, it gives CASSKPQGILGTDTQYF. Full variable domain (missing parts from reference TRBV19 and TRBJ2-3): DGGITQSPKYLFRKEGQNVTLSCEQNLNHDAMYWYRQDPGQGLRLIYYSQIVNDFQKGDIAEGYSVSREKKESFPLTVTSAQKNPTAFYLCASSKPQGILGTDTQYFGPGTRLTVL.

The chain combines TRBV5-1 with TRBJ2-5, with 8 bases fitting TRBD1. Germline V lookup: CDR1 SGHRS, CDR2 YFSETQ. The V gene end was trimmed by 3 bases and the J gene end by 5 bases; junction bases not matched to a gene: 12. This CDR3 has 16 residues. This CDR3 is CASSSGETGVGETQYF. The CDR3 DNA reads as TGCGCCAGCAGCTCGGGGGAGACAGGGGTAGGGGAGACCCAGTACTTC.

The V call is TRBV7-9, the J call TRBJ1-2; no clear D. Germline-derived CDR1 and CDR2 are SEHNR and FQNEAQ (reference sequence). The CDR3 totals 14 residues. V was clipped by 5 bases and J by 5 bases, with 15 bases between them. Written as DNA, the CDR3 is TGTGCCAGCAGCCACGGTGGCGGCGGGTATGGCTACACCTTC. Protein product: CASSHGGGGYGYTF.

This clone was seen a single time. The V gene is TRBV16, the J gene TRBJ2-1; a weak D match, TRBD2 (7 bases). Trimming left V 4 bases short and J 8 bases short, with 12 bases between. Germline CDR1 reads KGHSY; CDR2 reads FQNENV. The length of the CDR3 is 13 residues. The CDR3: CASSPWRGHEQFF. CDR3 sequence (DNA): TGTGCCAGCAGCCCCTGGCGGGGGCATGAGCAGTTCTTC.

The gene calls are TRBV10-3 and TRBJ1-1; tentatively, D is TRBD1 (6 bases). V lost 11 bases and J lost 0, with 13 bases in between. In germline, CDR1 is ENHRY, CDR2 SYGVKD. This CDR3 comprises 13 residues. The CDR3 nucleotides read TGTGCCGGAGGGGGGGGGATGAACACTGAAGCTTTCTTT. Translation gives CAGGGGMNTEAFF.

The CDR3 loop is CASKHSQGSDQPQHF. As DNA, the CDR3 is TGTGCCAGCAAACACTCGCAGGGTTCGGATCAGCCCCAGCATTTT. The chain is built from TRBV27 and TRBJ1-5; tentatively, D is TRBD1 (5 bases). The CDR3 is made up of 15 amino acids. The germline CDR1 and CDR2 sequences are MNHEY and SMNVEV (reference sequence). With 7 bases removed from V and 5 bases from J, the gap between germline ends came to 18 bases.

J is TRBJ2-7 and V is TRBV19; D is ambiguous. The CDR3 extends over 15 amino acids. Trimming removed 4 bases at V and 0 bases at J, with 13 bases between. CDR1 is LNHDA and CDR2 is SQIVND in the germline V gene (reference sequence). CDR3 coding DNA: TGTGCCAGTAGTAGTTTAGGACCGAGCTCCTACGAGCAGTACTTC. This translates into CASSSLGPSSYEQYF.

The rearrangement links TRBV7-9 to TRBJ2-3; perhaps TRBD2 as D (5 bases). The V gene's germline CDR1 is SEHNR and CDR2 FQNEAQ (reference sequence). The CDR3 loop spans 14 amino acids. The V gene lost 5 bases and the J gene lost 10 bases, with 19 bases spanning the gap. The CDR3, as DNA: TGTGCCAGCAGCGCCCGGGCGGAGGTGAGAGCGCAGTATTTT. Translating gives CASSARAEVRAQYF. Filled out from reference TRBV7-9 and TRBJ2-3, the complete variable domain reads DTGVSQNPRHKITKRGQNVTFRCDPISEHNRLYWYRQTLGQGPEFLTYFQNEAQLEKSRLLSDRFSAERPKGSFSTLEIQRTEQGDSAMYLCASSARAEVRAQYFGPGTRLTVL.

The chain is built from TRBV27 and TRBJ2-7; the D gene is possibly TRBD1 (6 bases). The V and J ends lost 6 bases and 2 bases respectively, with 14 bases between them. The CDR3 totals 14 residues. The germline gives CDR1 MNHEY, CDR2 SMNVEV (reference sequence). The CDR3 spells CASRMSGVPYEQYF. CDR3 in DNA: TGTGCCAGCAGGATGTCAGGGGTACCCTACGAGCAGTACTTC.

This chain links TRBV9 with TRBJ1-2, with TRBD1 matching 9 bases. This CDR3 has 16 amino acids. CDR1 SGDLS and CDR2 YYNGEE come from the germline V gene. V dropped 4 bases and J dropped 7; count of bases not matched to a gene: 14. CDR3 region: CASSQPGQGSRGGYTF. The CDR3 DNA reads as TGTGCCAGCAGCCAACCGGGACAGGGAAGCAGGGGTGGCTACACCTTC.

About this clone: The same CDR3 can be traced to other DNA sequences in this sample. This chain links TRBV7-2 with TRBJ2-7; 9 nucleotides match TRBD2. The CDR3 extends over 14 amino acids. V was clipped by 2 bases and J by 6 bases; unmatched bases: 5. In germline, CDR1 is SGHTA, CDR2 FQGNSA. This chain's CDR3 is CASSLPGLAREQYF. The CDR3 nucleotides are TGTGCCAGCAGCTTACCGGGACTAGCTCGCGAGCAGTACTTC.

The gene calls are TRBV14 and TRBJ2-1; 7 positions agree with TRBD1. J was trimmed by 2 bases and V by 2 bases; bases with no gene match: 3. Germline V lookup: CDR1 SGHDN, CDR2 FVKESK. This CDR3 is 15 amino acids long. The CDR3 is CASSQRTGAYNEQFF. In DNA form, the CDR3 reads TGTGCCAGCAGCCAACGGACAGGAGCCTACAATGAGCAGTTCTTC.

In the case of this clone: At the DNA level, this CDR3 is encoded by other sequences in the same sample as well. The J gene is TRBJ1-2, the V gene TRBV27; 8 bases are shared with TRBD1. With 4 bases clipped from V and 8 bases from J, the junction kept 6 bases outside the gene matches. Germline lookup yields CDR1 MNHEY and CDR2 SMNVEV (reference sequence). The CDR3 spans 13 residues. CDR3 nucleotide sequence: TGTGCCAGCAGTTCCCGGACAGGGAACGGCTACACCTTC. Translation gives CASSSRTGNGYTF.

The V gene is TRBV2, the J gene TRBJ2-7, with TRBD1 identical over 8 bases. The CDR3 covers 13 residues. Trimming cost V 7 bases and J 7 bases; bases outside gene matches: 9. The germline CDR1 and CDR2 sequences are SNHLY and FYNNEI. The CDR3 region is CASTDRGTGEQYF. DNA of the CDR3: TGTGCCAGCACCGACAGGGGCACTGGTGAGCAGTACTTC.

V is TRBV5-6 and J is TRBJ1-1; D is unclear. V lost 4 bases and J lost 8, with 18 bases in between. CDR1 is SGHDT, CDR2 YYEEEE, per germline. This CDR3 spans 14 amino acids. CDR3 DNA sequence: TGTGCCAGCAGCACATCCGCGGGAGCGAACGAAGCTTTCTTT. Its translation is CASSTSAGANEAFF.

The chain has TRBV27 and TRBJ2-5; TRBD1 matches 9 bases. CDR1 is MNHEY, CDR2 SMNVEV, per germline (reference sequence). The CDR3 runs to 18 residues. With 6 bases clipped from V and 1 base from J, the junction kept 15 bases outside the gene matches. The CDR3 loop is CASSRTTRTGALQETQYF. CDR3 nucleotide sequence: TGTGCCAGCAGCCGTACAACAAGGACAGGGGCCCTCCAAGAGACCCAGTACTTC.